This T cell receptor beta chain was identified during a study of CXCR3-negative and CXCR3-positive naive CD8 T cells. Study-wide findings and caveats: CXCR3-positive naive cells had TRB CDR3s that were more hydrophobic than CXCR3-negative naive cells had. TRBV-TRBJ usage was similar across naive CXCR3 subsets but distinct in memory cells. Surface CD5 looked about the same in the naive subsets, so the authors worked out TCR strength from TRB CDR3 properties.

All TRB cDNA libraries came from 5' RACE performed with UMI labels. TCRdb re-called the 5' RACE reads; every CDR3 protein appears as one record, without DNA. The listing records roughly 100,000 distinct CDR3 sequences. Germline V gene data show CDR1 as SGHVS and CDR2 as FNYEAQ. The CDR3 is made up of 15 amino acids. A word on this clonotype: No antigen is known for it.

250,000 to 350,000 cells per CD8+ T cell subset were flow-sorted in triplicate. Naive CD8+ T lymphocytes were specified as CD45RO-CCR7+CD27+CD95-. The sequenced sample consisted of naive CXCR3+ CD8+ T cells from blood. Subset meaning: CD45RO-CCR7+CD27+CD95- naive CD8+ T cells expressing CXCR3 (TNR3+). The source is a human donor in good health. Some clones in this sample may be carry-over from other donors' samples. The chain employs TRBV7-6 and TRBJ2-7; TCRdb returns TRBD2, unconfirmable since there is no DNA. The CDR3 loop is CASAEGTGVSYEQYF.